This TCR beta chain is drawn from a study of identical twins. Study-wide results and caveats: Among out-of-frame alpha sequences shared by twins, low generation probability occurred in excess.

This clonotype showed up many times. The antigen remains undetermined. This CDR3 has 12 amino acids. Germline V gene lookup returns CDR1 SGDLS and CDR2 YYNGEE. With 2 bases removed from V and 6 bases from J, the gap between germline ends came to 9 bases. MiXCR, applied by TCRdb to the 5' RACE reads, yields one record per CDR3 protein. The profile shows hundreds of thousands of distinct CDR3 sequences, roughly an eighth of them singletons. This sample also belongs to another study, concerning yellow fever vaccine responses in identical twins.

The material sequenced was CD8+ T cells sorted from blood. The chain recombines TRBV9 with TRBJ2-7; D not resolved. This receptor was taken from a woman under 30 in good health. The CDR3 nucleotides are TGTGCCAGCAGCGTGAACTCAGGCGAGCAGTACTTC. Encoded protein: CASSVNSGEQYF.